A single sample is the source of the 4 T cell receptor beta chains below, sequenced in a study of CD8 T cells in ankylosing spondylitis. Regarding the study as a whole: Seemingly characteristic of ankylosing spondylitis blood was a TCR beta motif consisting of about 8 highly homologous variants.

Antigen specificity for these receptors is unknown. TCRdb called the 5' RACE reads again in MiXCR, with one record for every CDR3 protein. The table has fewer than 550,000 distinct CDR3 sequences, less than 6% seen once; the top ten hold roughly 3.5%. The material sequenced was blood, either unsorted or a sorted T cell fraction (not recorded which). The receptor source for this set is a male donor with ankylosing spondylitis.

This clonotype was counted at least ten times. This sequence joins TRBV5-1 and TRBJ2-1, with D perhaps matching TRBD2 (5 bases). Germline V gene sequence: CDR1 SGHRS, CDR2 YFSETQ. Trimming took off 0 bases at V and 2 bases at J, with 9 bases between the two ends. The length of the CDR3 is 15 residues. The CDR3 coding sequence is TGCGCCAGCAGCTTGGTTGCGGAGGCCTACAATGAGCAGTTCTTC. Its protein is CASSLVAEAYNEQFF.

The chain carries TRBV29-1 and TRBJ2-7; 10 bases are shared with TRBD1. Trimming at V came to 5 bases and at J to 6 bases, leaving 13 bases not matched to a gene. Germline loops: CDR1 SQVTM, CDR2 ANQGSEA. There are 15 residues in the CDR3. CDR3 sequence (DNA): TGCAGCGTTTTACTGCCGGGACAGGGGTATCTCGAGCAGTACTTC. It codes for CSVLLPGQGYLEQYF.

The V gene is TRBV7-9, the J gene TRBJ2-1; the D gene is possibly TRBD2 (5 bases). CDR1 SEHNR and CDR2 FQNEAQ come from the germline V gene (reference sequence). Trimming cost V 5 bases and J 3 bases, with 17 bases left between them. This CDR3 region has 16 residues. DNA for the CDR3: TGTGCCAGCAGCCCAATGGACTGGGAAATCTACAATGAGCAGTTCTTC. Protein product: CASSPMDWEIYNEQFF.

This clonotype came up many times. This rearrangement joins TRBV28 to TRBJ1-2, with 9 positions matching TRBD1. V lost 10 bases, J lost 0 bases, and 9 bases stayed unmatched. Germline V gene sequence: CDR1 MDHEN, CDR2 SYDVKM. This CDR3 is built from 15 residues. DNA for the CDR3: TGTGCCACCTTGGGACAGGGACAACCTAACTATGGCTACACCTTC. Translating it yields CATLGQGQPNYGYTF.